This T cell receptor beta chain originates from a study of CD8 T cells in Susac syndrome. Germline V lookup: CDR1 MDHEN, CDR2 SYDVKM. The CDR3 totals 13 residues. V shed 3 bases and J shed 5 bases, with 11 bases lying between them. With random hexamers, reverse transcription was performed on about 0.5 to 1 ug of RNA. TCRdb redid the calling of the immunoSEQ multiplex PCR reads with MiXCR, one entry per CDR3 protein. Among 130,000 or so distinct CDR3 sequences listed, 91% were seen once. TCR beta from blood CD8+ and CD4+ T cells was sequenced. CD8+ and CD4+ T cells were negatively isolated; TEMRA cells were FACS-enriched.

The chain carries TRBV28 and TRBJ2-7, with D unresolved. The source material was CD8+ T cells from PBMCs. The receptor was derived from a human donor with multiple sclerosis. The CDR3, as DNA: TGTGCCAGCAGTTTCGGTAGGGTCCACGAGCAGTACTTC. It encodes CASSFGRVHEQYF.